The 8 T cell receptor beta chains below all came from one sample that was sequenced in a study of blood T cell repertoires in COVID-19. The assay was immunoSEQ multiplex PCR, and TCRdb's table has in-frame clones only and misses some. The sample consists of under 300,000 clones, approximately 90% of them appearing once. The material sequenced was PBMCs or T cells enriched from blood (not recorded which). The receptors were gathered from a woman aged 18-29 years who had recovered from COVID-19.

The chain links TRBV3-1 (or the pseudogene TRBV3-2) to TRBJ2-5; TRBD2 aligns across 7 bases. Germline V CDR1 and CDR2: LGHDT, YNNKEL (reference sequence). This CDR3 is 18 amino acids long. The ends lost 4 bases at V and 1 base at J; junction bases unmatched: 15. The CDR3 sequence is CASSPLPATGGSQETQYF. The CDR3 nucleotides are TGTGCCAGCAGCCCCCTCCCCGCGACGGGAGGTTCCCAAGAGACCCAGTACTTC.

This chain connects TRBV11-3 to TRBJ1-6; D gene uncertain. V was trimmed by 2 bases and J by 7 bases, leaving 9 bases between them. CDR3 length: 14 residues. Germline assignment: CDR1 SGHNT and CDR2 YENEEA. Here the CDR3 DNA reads TGTGCCAGCAGCTTAAGCCAGGAAAATTCACCCCTCCACTTT. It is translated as CASSLSQENSPLHF. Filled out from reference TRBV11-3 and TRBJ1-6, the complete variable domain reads EAGVVQSPRYKIIEKKQPVAFWCNPISGHNTLYWYLQNLGQGPELLIRYENEEAVDDSQLPKDRFSAERLKGVDSTLKIQPAELGDSAVYLCASSLSQENSPLHFGNGTRLTVT.

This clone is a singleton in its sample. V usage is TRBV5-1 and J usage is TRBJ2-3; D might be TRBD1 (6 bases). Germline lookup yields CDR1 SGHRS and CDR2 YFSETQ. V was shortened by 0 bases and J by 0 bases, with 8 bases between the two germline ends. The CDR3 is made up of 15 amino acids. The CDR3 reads CASSLDRASTDTQYF. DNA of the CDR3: TGCGCCAGCAGCTTGGACAGGGCTAGCACAGATACGCAGTATTTT.

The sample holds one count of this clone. CDR3 nucleotides: TGCGCCAGCAGCCAAGAATTCGGCGGGGGCAGGACAGATACGCAGTATTTT. Amino acids: CASSQEFGGGRTDTQYF. This chain links TRBV4-3 with TRBJ2-3, with a possible D match to TRBD2 (7 bases). Trimming cost V 0 bases and J 3 bases, with 16 bases left between them. The CDR3 consists of 17 residues. Germline loops: CDR1 LGHNA, CDR2 YSLEER.

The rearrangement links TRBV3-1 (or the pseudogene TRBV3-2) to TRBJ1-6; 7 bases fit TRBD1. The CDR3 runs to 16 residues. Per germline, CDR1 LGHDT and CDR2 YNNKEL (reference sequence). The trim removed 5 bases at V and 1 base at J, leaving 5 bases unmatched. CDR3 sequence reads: CASSRQGLSYNSPLHF. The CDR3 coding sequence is TGTGCCAGCAGCAGACAGGGCTTATCCTATAATTCACCCCTCCACTTT.

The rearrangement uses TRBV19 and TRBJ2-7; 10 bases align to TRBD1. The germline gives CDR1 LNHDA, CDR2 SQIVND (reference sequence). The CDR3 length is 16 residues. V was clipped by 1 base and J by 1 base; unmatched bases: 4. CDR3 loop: CASSIVGTGASYEQYF. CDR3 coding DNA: TGTGCCAGTAGTATAGTCGGGACAGGGGCTTCCTACGAGCAGTACTTC.

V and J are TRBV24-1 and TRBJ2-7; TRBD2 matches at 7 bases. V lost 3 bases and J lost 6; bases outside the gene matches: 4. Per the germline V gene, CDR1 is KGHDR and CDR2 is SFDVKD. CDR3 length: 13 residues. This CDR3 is CATSDGLVGEQYF. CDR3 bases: TGTGCCACCAGTGATGGACTAGTGGGCGAGCAGTACTTC.

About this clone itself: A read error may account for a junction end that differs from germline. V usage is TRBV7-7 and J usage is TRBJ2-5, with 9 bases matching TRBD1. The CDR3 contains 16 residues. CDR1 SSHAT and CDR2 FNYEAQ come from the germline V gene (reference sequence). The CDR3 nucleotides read TGTGCTAGCAGCATGATACCGGGACAGGGATCCGAGACCCAGTACTTC. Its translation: CASSMIPGQGSETQYF. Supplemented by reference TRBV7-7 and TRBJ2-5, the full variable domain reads GAGVSQSPRYKVTKRGQDVTLRCDPISSHATLYWYQQALGQGPEFLTYFNYEAQPDKSGLPSDRFSAERPEGSISTLTIQRTEQRDSAMYRCASSMIPGQGSETQYFGPGTRLLVL.